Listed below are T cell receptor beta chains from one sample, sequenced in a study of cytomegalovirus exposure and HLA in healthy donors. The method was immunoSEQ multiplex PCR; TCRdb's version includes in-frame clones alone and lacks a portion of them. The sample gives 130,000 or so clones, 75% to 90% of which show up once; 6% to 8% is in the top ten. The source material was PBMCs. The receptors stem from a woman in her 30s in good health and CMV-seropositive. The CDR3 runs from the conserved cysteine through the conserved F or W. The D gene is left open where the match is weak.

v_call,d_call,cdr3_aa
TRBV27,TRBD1,CASSSGTGGGITEAFF
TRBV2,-,CASSERWSGSRIIQYF
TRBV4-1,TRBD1,CASSPDRADTQYF
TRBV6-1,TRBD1,CASSGPRTGPNSPLHF
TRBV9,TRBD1,CASSADTSTGNYGYTF
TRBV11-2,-,CASSLVGRGPYGYTF
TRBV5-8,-,CASSPARYNEQFF
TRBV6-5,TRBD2,CASSFGTSSTDTQYF
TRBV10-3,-,CAIEADSASYGYTF
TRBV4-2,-,CASSQPTGPNGYTF
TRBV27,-,CASRAFSSTDTQYF
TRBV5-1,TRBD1,CASRMDRDYGYTF
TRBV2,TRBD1,CASIQDRGHNSPLHF
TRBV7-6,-,CASSKLAGSSGNTIYF
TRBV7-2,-,CASKRLQEGTQYF
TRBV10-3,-,CAIQGYENTIYF
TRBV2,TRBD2,CAGSGGARDTQYF
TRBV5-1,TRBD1,CASSLGQGVPEAFF
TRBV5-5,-,CASSPLYEQYF
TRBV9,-,CASSPTSRGATDTQYF
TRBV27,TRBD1,CASSRDRARIHYGYTF
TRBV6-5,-,CASSDRDKQPQHF
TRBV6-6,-,CASSYSTGSTEAFF
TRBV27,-,CASNPRGGNYGYTF
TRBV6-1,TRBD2,CASSGSGATYNEQFF
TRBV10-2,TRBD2,CATQKATSDEQFF
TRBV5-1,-,CASSLEGRDNQPQHF
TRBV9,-,CASSLGGALNTEAFF
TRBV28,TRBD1,CASGLWTGGGRQYF
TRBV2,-,CASSERASGADTQYF
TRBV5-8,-,CASSLGGGTEAFF
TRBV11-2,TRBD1,CASSNLRTGKPYEQYF
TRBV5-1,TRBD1,CASSLTGGQGYEQYF
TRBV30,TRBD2,CAWSTGGANTDTQYF
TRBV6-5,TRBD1,CASSSGQGEYNEQFF
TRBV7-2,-,CASSPRVGDTQYF
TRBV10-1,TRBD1,CASSHRRRCPRGYF
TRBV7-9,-,CASSLYGYTF
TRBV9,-,CASGAGTPNQPQHF
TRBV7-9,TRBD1,CASSPLGDREAYEQYF
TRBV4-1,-,CASSQDHIAVTDTQYF
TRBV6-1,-,CASRSGGGNTEAFF
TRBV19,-,CASSRLRGPLHF
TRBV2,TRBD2,CAGARLAGGYNEQFF
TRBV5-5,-,CASSTMGGDTEAFF
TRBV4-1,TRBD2,CASSQDTGLAGAIDTQYF